The sequence of this T cell receptor beta chain was determined in a study of human T cells and chemical hapten exposure. In the study overall: Chiefly female patients presented with alopecia areata, totalis or universalis. Overall study results and limits: Counts of TCRs above 1 in 1000 frequency stayed unchanged with DPC sensitization.

The V and J ends lost 6 bases and 4 bases respectively, with 16 bases between them. The CDR3 is 16 amino acids. Time point meaning: patch test 2, 6 weeks after DPC sensitization. The treatment denotes: therapeutic diphenylcyclopropenone sensitization with weekly scalp DPC. MiXCR, applied by TCRdb to the RACE reads, yields one record per CDR3 protein. The sample lists about 140,000 distinct CDR3 sequences; around 11% were seen once. Many counts were recorded for this clonotype. Antigen unknown. Sequenced material: whole blood, taken in connection with sensitization to the hapten diphenylcyclopropenone (DPC). The source is a woman aged 50 to 60 with alopecia areata. Some clones in this sample may be carry-over from other donors' samples. This chain joins TRBV12-3 or TRBV12-4 and TRBJ1-6, with D possibly being TRBD1 (5 bases). Here the CDR3 reads CASRTGTGTYNSPLHF. CDR3 nucleotide sequence: TGTGCCAGCAGAACCGGGACCGGAACTTATAATTCACCCCTCCACTTT.